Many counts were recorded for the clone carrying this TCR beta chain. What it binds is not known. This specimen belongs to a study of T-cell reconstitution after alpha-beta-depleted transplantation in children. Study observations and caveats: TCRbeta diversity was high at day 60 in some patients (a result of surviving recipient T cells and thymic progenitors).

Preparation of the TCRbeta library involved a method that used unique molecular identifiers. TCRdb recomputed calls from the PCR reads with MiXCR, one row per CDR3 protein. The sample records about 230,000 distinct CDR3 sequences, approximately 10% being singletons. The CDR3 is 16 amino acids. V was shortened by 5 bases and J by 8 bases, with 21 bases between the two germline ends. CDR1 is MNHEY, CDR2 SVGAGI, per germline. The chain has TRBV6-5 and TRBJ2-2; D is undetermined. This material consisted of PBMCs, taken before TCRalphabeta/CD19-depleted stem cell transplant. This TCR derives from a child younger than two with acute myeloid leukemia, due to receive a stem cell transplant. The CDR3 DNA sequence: TGTGCCAGCAGTCGGGCAGCCGAATGGAAATCGGGGGAGCTGTTTTTT. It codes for CASSRAAEWKSGELFF.